These 10 T cell receptor beta chains came from one sample sequenced in a study of cytomegalovirus exposure and HLA in healthy donors. It was with 60 Vbeta and 13 Jbeta primers that the PCR ran. Some clones are missing from TCRdb's copy, which holds only in-frame ones; the method was immunoSEQ multiplex PCR. This sample lists roughly 120,000 clones; its ten largest clones have about 2.2%. Sequenced: PBMCs. All receptors come from a man between 35 and 55 years old in good health and CMV-seronegative.

The chain recombines TRBV9 with TRBJ1-2; TRBD1 matches 8 bases. The trim removed 5 bases at V and 4 bases at J, leaving 16 bases unmatched. There are 17 residues in the CDR3. Germline CDR1 is SGDLS and CDR2 is YYNGEE. The CDR3 reads CASSPTNRQGSTYGYTF. CDR3 nucleotides: TGTGCCAGCAGTCCTACGAACAGACAGGGGAGTACCTATGGCTACACCTTC.

The chain uses TRBV11-3 and TRBJ2-7; 9 nucleotides match TRBD1. The CDR3 is 15 residues long. V lost 5 bases and J lost 2; bases outside the gene matches: 7. The V gene's germline CDR1 is SGHNT and CDR2 YENEEA. CDR3 sequence reads: CASSPRDRAPYEQYF. The CDR3, as DNA: TGTGCCAGCAGCCCTCGGGACAGGGCCCCCTACGAGCAGTACTTC.

The V and J genes are TRBV10-2 and TRBJ2-5; D unresolved. The V end was cut by 3 bases, the J end by 2 bases, with 13 bases between. CDR1 and CDR2 from the germline V gene are WSHSY and SAAADI. This CDR3 has 15 residues. CDR3 protein: CASSELPTLQETQYF. In DNA form, the CDR3 reads TGCGCCAGCAGTGAACTTCCCACGCTGCAAGAGACCCAGTACTTC.

This rearrangement joins TRBV5-1 to TRBJ2-5, with TRBD2 matching over 14 bases. The J call may be mistaken, given a closer DNA end match to TRBJ2-7. The CDR3 loop spans 16 amino acids. Germline lookup yields CDR1 SGHRS and CDR2 YFSETQ. The CDR3 reads CASSPRLAGGFYEQYF. The CDR3 DNA is TGCGCCAGCAGCCCAAGACTAGCGGGAGGGTTCTACGAGCAGTACTTC.

The chain has TRBV6-5 and TRBJ2-7; 8 positions match TRBD2. The junction had 3 bases not matched to a gene; V was cut back by 1 base and J by 1 base. CDR3 length equals 15 residues. Germline V gene lookup returns CDR1 MNHEY and CDR2 SVGAGI. CDR3 DNA: TGTGCCAGCAGTTACTTGCGGGAGGCGTCCTACGAGCAGTACTTC. Encoded protein: CASSYLREASYEQYF.

The rearrangement links TRBV11-3 to TRBJ2-7; 8 bases map to TRBD2. Germline CDR1 and CDR2: SGHNT and YENEEA. This CDR3 has 18 residues. The ends lost 2 bases at V and 4 bases at J; junction bases unmatched: 16. CDR3 DNA: TGTGCCAGCAGCTTATCTGTATGGCTAGCGGGCCACCCTTACGAGCAGTACTTC. Translation: CASSLSVWLAGHPYEQYF.

The chain joins TRBV4-3 to TRBJ2-1; 13 nucleotides line up with TRBD2. Germline CDR1 is LGHNA and CDR2 is YSLEER. The V and J ends lost 5 bases and 0 bases, in that order; junction bases with no gene match: 7. CDR3 length equals 18 residues. This CDR3 is CASSGGLAGANSYNEQFF. DNA of the CDR3: TGCGCCAGCAGCGGCGGACTAGCGGGAGCGAACTCCTACAATGAGCAGTTCTTC.

The V and J genes are TRBV7-6 and TRBJ2-5; D possibly corresponds to TRBD1 (5 bases). The DNA end is a closer match to TRBJ2-7, so the J assignment may be wrong. Germline lookup yields CDR1 SGHVS and CDR2 FNYEAQ. This CDR3 comprises 16 residues. The CDR3: CASSPQGAGYSYEQYF. As DNA, the CDR3 is TGTGCCAGCAGCCCCCAGGGCGCAGGGTACTCCTACGAGCAGTACTTC.

The J gene is TRBJ1-4, the V gene TRBV7-2, with 7 bases matching TRBD1. Looked up from germline, CDR1 is SGHTA and CDR2 is FQGNSA. The CDR3 spans 13 residues. With V trimmed by 3 bases and J by 7 bases, 2 bases remained unmatched. The CDR3 loop is CASSLAGGEKLFF. The CDR3, as DNA: TGTGCCAGCAGCTTGGCAGGGGGTGAAAAACTGTTTTTT.

The rearrangement uses TRBV10-3 and TRBJ2-1; D perhaps matches TRBD1 (5 bases). Trimming removed 4 bases at V and 9 bases at J, with 10 bases between. There are 12 residues in the CDR3. From germline, CDR1 is ENHRY and CDR2 SYGVKD. The DNA for the CDR3 is TGTGCCATCAGTGTCCAGGGTGTTGAGCAGTTCTTC. Translated, it gives CAISVQGVEQFF.